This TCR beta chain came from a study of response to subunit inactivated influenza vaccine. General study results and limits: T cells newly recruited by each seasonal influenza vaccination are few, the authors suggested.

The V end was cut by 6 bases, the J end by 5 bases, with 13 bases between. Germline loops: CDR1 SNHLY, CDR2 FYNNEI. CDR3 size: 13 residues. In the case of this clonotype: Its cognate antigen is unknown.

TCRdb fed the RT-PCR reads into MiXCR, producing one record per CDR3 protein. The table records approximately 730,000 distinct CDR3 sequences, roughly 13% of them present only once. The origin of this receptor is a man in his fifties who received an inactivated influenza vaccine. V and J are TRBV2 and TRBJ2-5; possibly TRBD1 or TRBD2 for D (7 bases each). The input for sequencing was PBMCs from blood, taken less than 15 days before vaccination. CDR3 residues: CASRGGGRETQYF. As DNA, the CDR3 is TGTGCCAGCAGGGGAGGGGGCCGGGAGACCCAGTACTTC.